This T cell receptor (beta chain) derives from a study of control samples from healthy donors and cancer patients. The assay was immunoSEQ multiplex PCR, and TCRdb's table has in-frame clones only and misses some. The data show 140,000 to 150,000 clones, about 91% seen once. This clone occurred once. The CDR3 loop spans 12 amino acids. Germline assignment: CDR1 SNHLY and CDR2 FYNNEI. With 4 bases removed from V and 1 base from J, the gap between germline ends came to 4 bases. Sequenced input: blood. The chain combines TRBV2 with TRBJ1-1, with no clear D. The receptor comes from a man aged 30 to 39 in good health. The CDR3 nucleotides are TGTGCCAGCAGTGGGTGGAACACTGAAGCTTTCTTT. It specifies CASSGWNTEAFF.